The clone carrying this T cell receptor (beta chain) appeared a few times. The antigen remains unidentified. TCRdb passed the RT-PCR reads through MiXCR, listing each CDR3 protein once. The table has 530,000 or so distinct CDR3 sequences, about an eighth seen once. This entry comes from a study of response to subunit inactivated influenza vaccine. Regarding the study as a whole: It was the authors' suggestion that each seasonal influenza vaccination recruits few new T cells.

After removal of 9 bases from V and 11 bases from J, the junction contained 7 bases not matched to a gene. The CDR3 extends over 12 amino acids. Germline CDR1 is SNHLY and CDR2 is FYNNEI. The specimen was PBMCs from blood, collected on the day of vaccination. The J gene is TRBJ2-4, the V gene TRBV2; 10 bases fit TRBD2. The sequence was obtained from a man between 45 and 60 years old who received an inactivated influenza vaccine. DNA for the CDR3: TGTGCCAGTGAAAGACTAGCGGGTCTTCAGTACTTC. Translating gives CASERLAGLQYF.